These T cell receptor beta chains were read from a single sample in a study of T cell responses to AZD1222 COVID-19 vaccine. Assay: immunoSEQ multiplex PCR; the TCRdb copy retains only in-frame clones and omits some. The table includes about 160,000 clones, about nine tenths detected once. The sequencing here drew on peripheral blood, taken on day 0 of AZD1222 vaccination. Receptors originate from an adult in good health. CDR3s include the opening cysteine and the closing phenylalanine or tryptophan. Each record gives: V gene, D gene, CDR3 length, J gene, clone size, CDR3 protein, CDR3 DNA. D genes are given only for firm matches. The size entry is marked missing in some rows and otherwise reads once, few, many or a size class.

v_call: TRBV27
d_call: TRBD1
cdr3_length: 15
j_call: TRBJ1-2
clone_size: few
cdr3_aa: CASSGQGARGYGYTF
cdr3_nt: TGTGCCAGCAGTGGACAGGGGGCAAGGGGCTATGGCTACACCTTC

v_call: TRBV6-2/TRBV6-3
d_call: TRBD2
cdr3_length: 15
j_call: TRBJ2-1
clone_size: NA
cdr3_aa: CASSYEREIYNEQFF
cdr3_nt: TGTGCCAGCAGTTACGAGCGGGAGATCTACAATGAGCAGTTCTTC

v_call: TRBV19
d_call: TRBD2
cdr3_length: 13
j_call: TRBJ2-1
clone_size: NA
cdr3_aa: CASSILAGNEQFF
cdr3_nt: TGTGCCAGTAGTATACTAGCGGGCAATGAGCAGTTCTTC

v_call: TRBV28
d_call: NA
cdr3_length: 14
j_call: TRBJ1-5
clone_size: NA
cdr3_aa: CASSSEGRDQPQHF
cdr3_nt: TGTGCCAGCAGTTCGGAGGGAAGGGATCAGCCCCAGCATTTT

v_call: TRBV27
d_call: TRBD1
cdr3_length: 14
j_call: TRBJ1-2
clone_size: NA
cdr3_aa: CASSLLGGGDGYTF
cdr3_nt: TGTGCCAGCAGTTTATTAGGGGGCGGAGATGGCTACACCTTC

v_call: TRBV9
d_call: NA
cdr3_length: 12
j_call: TRBJ2-7
clone_size: once
cdr3_aa: CASSGQTYEQYF
cdr3_nt: TGTGCCAGCAGCGGGCAAACCTACGAGCAGTACTTC

v_call: TRBV6-2/TRBV6-3
d_call: TRBD1
cdr3_length: 15
j_call: TRBJ2-3
clone_size: once
cdr3_aa: CASSPRGTGVDTQYF
cdr3_nt: TGTGCCAGCAGCCCGCGTGGGACAGGAGTAGATACGCAGTATTTT

v_call: TRBV7-2
d_call: NA
cdr3_length: 16
j_call: TRBJ1-4
clone_size: few
cdr3_aa: CASSLFPRTTNEKLFF
cdr3_nt: TGTGCCAGCAGCTTATTTCCCAGGACAACTAATGAAAAACTGTTTTTT

v_call: TRBV30
d_call: NA
cdr3_length: 15
j_call: TRBJ2-1
clone_size: NA
cdr3_aa: CAWSVLLAKNNEQFF
cdr3_nt: TGTGCCTGGAGTGTATTGCTAGCGAAGAACAATGAGCAGTTCTTC

v_call: TRBV9
d_call: NA
cdr3_length: 15
j_call: TRBJ2-2
clone_size: NA
cdr3_aa: CASSVEGRNTGELFF
cdr3_nt: TGTGCCAGCAGCGTAGAAGGCAGGAACACCGGGGAGCTGTTTTTT

v_call: TRBV27
d_call: NA
cdr3_length: 13
j_call: TRBJ1-6
clone_size: NA
cdr3_aa: CASSFRKNSPLHF
cdr3_nt: TGTGCCAGCAGTTTCCGCAAAAATTCACCCCTCCACTTT

v_call: TRBV6-2/TRBV6-3
d_call: NA
cdr3_length: 13
j_call: TRBJ1-1
clone_size: once
cdr3_aa: CASSYGGRAEAFF
cdr3_nt: TGTGCCAGCAGTTATGGGGGGCGGGCTGAAGCTTTCTTT

v_call: TRBV23-1
d_call: NA
cdr3_length: 17
j_call: TRBJ2-3
clone_size: few
cdr3_aa: CASSHLVPTGDTDTQYF
cdr3_nt: TGCGCCAGCAGTCACCTCGTTCCCACCGGGGACACAGATACGCAGTATTTT

v_call: TRBV19
d_call: NA
cdr3_length: 15
j_call: TRBJ1-6
clone_size: NA
cdr3_aa: CASSIGAGTNSPLHF
cdr3_nt: TGTGCCAGTAGTATAGGTGCAGGAACCAATTCACCCCTCCACTTT

v_call: TRBV30
d_call: NA
cdr3_length: 13
j_call: TRBJ1-3
clone_size: NA
cdr3_aa: CAWMSRGPDTIYF
cdr3_nt: TGTGCCTGGATGTCGAGGGGCCCAGACACCATATATTTT

v_call: TRBV15
d_call: TRBD1
cdr3_length: 14
j_call: TRBJ1-1
clone_size: NA
cdr3_aa: CATSNMTGFTEAFF
cdr3_nt: TGTGCCACCAGCAACATGACAGGGTTCACTGAAGCTTTCTTT